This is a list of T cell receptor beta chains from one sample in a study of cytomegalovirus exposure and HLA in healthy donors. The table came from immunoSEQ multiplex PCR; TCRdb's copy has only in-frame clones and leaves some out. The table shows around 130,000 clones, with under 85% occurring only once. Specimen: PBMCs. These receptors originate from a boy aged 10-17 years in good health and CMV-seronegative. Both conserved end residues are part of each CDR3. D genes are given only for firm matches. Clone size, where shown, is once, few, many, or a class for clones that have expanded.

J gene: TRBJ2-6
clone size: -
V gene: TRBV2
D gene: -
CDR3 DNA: TGTGCCAGTACAGGGACCGAGACCCCATCTGGGGCCAACGTCCTGACTTTC
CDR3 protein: CASTGTETPSGANVLTF

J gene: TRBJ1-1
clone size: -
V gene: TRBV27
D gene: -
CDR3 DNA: TGTGCCAGCAGTTCAGTGAACACTGAAGCTTTCTTT
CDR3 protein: CASSSVNTEAFF

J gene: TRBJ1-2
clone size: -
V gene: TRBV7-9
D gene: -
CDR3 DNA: TGTTCCAGCAGCTCCCCCGAGGTGAAGGCCGTCTATGGCTACACCTTC
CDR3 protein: CSSSSPEVKAVYGYTF

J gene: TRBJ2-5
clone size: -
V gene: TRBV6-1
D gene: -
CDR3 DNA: TGTGCCAGCAGTGACACAGGTGGAGAGACCCAGTACTTC
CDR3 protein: CASSDTGGETQYF

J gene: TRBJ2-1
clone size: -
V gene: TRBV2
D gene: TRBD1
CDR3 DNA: TGTGCCAGCAGTGAAGAACAGGGGGCAGTAAATGAGCAGTTCTTC
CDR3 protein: CASSEEQGAVNEQFF

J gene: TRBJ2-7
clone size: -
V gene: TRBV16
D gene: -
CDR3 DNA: TGTGCCAGCAGCCAAGCGCAGGGTGACCACGAGCAGTACTTC
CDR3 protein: CASSQAQGDHEQYF

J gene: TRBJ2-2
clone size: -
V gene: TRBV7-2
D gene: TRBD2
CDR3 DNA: TGTGCCAGCAGCTCTCCAAGCGGGGGAGTTACCGGGGAGCTGTTTTTT
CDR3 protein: CASSSPSGGVTGELFF

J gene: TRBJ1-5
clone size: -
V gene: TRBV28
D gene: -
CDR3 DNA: TGTGCCAGCAGCCCCGGGGGACGGGACAGCAATCAGCCCCAGCATTTT
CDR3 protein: CASSPGGRDSNQPQHF

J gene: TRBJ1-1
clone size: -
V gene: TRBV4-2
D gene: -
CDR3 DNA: TGTGCCAGCAGCCAAGTGGGGGGGCTGGACACTGAAGCTTTCTTT
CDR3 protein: CASSQVGGLDTEAFF

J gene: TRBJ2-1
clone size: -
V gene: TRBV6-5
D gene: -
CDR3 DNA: TGTGCCAGCACCCCGCCACGAGGGCCTTACAATGAGCAGTTCTTC
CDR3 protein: CASTPPRGPYNEQFF

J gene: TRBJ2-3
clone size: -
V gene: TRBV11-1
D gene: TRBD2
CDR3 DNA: TGTGCCAGCAGAAGGACCGGGACTAGCGGAGCAAGCACAGATACGCAGTATTTT
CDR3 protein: CASRRTGTSGASTDTQYF

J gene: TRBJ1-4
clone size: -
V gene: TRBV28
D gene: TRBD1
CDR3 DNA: TGTGCCAGCAGTTCACAGGGGGTGAATGAAAAACTGTTTTTT
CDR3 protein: CASSSQGVNEKLFF

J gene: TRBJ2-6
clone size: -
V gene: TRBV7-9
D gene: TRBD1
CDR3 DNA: TGTGCCAGCAGCCGAAGACAGGGGACTGGGGCCAACGTCCTGACTTTC
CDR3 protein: CASSRRQGTGANVLTF

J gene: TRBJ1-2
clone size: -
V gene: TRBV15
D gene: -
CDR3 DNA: TGTGCCACCAGCAAGAGGGAGGTTGGTAATTACACCTTC
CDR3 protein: CATSKREVGNYTF

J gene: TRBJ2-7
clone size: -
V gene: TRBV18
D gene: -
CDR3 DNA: TGTGCCAGCTCACCACCAGGGGGGGGTCCCTCCTACGAGCAGTACTTC
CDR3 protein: CASSPPGGGPSYEQYF

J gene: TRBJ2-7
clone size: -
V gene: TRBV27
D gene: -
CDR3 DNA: TGTGCCAGCAGACAGGGACCATTCTCCTACGAGCAGTACTTC
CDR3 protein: CASRQGPFSYEQYF

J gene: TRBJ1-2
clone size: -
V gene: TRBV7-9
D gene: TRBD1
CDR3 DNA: TGTTCCAGCAGCTTGCCACTCGGACAGGGAGACTATGGCTACACCTTC
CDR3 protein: CSSSLPLGQGDYGYTF

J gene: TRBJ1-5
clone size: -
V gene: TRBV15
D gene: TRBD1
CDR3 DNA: TGTGCCACCAGCAGAGATCGTCAGGGGGGTCAGCCCCAGCATTTT
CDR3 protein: CATSRDRQGGQPQHF

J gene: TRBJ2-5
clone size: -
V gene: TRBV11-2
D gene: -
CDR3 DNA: TGTGCCAGCAACAACCAAGGGGGTGGGGAGACCCAGTACTTC
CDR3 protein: CASNNQGGGETQYF

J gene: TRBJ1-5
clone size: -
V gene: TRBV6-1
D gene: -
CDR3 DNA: TGTGCCAGCAGTCTACTCAACGATCAGCCCCAGCATTTT
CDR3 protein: CASSLLNDQPQHF

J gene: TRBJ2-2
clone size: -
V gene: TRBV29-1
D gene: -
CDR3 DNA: TGCAGCGTTGAGTCCGGGGGTGGGACCGGGGAGCTGTTTTTT
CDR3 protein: CSVESGGGTGELFF

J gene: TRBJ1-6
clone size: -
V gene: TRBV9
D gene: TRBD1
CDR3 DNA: TGTGCCAGCAGCTCACGGACAGGGGAAAATTCACCCCTCCACTTT
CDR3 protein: CASSSRTGENSPLHF

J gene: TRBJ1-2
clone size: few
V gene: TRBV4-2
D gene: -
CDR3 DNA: TGTGCCAGCAGCCAAGACCTGGTACAACTGCGGGGCTACACCTTC
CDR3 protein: CASSQDLVQLRGYTF

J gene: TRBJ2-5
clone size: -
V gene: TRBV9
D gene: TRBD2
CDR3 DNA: TGTGCCAGCAGCGAACCGGGGGGAGGGGAGACCCAGTACTTC
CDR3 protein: CASSEPGGGETQYF

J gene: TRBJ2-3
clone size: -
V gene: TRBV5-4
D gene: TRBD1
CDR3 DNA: TGTGCCAGCAGCTTGGTTGGGACAGGGAGTCTCGAAGATACGCAGTATTTT
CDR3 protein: CASSLVGTGSLEDTQYF

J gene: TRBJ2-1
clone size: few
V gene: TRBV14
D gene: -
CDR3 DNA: TGTGCCAGCAGCCAAGGGATGGGCAGCAATGAGCAGTTCTTC
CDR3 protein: CASSQGMGSNEQFF

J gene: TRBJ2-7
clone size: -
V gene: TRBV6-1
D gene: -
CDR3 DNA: TGTGCCAGCAGTGAAGCCGGGAAGGGCTCCTACGAGCAGTACTTC
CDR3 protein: CASSEAGKGSYEQYF

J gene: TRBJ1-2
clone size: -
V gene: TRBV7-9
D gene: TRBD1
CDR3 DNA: TGTGCCAGCACCCAAGGGGACAGACCTAACTATGGCTACACCTTC
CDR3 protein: CASTQGDRPNYGYTF

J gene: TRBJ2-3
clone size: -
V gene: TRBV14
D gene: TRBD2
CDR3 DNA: TGTGCCAGCAGCAATAGCGGGAGTTCAGATACGCAGTATTTT
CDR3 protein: CASSNSGSSDTQYF

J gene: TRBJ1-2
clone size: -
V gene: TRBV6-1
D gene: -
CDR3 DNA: TGTGCCAGCAGTGAGGGGCGAGGCTACACCTTC
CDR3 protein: CASSEGRGYTF

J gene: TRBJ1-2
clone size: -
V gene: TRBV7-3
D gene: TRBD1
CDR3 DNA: TGTGCCAGCAGCCCAGGACAGGGTCCCTATGGCTACACCTTC
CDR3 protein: CASSPGQGPYGYTF

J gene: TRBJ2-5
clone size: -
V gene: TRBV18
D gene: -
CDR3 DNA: TGTGCCAGCTCACCGGTCAGCCAAGAGACCCAGTACTTC
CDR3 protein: CASSPVSQETQYF

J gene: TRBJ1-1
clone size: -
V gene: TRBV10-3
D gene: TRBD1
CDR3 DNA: TGTGCCATCAGGATACAGGGGGACACTGAAGCTTTCTTT
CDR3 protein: CAIRIQGDTEAFF

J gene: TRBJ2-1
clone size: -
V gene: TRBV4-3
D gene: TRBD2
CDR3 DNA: TGCGCCAGCAGCCAAGCTAGCGGGAGTTTCAATGAGCAGTTCTTC
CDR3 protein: CASSQASGSFNEQFF

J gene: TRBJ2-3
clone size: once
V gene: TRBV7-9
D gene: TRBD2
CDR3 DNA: TGTGCCGAGGGACTAGGGGACACAGATACGCAGTATTTT
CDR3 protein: CAEGLGDTDTQYF

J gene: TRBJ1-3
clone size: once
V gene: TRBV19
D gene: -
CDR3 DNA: TGTGCCAGTAGTCTCGAGAGCTCTGGAAACACCATATATTTT
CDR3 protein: CASSLESSGNTIYF

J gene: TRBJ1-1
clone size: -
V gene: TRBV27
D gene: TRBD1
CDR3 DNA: TGTGCCAGCAGTTTTCTCAGGACAGGGGGCGAGTACACTGAAGCTTTCTTT
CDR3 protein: CASSFLRTGGEYTEAFF

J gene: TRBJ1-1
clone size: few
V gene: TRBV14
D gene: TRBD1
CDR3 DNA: TGTGCCAGCAGCAACGACACGGGGGACAGAACTGAAGCTTTCTTT
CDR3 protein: CASSNDTGDRTEAFF

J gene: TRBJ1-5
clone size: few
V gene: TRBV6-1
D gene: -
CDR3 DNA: TGTGCCAGCGAAGGAGATCTGTGGAGCAATCAGCCCCAGCATTTT
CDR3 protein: CASEGDLWSNQPQHF

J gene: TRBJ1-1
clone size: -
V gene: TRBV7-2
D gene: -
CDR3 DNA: TGTGCCAGCAGCCCCGCAGGGGCGACTGAAGCTTTCTTT
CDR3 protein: CASSPAGATEAFF

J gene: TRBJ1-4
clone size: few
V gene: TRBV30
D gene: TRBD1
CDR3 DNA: TGTGCCTGGAGTGTACAGGGGTATGAAAAACTGTTTTTT
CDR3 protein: CAWSVQGYEKLFF

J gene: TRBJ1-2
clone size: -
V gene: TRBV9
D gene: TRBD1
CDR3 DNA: TGTGCCAGCAGCGTAGGGGTGGGACAGAGTAACTATGGCTACACCTTC
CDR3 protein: CASSVGVGQSNYGYTF

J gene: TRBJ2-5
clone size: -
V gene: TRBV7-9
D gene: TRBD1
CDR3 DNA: TGTGCCAGCAGCACCCGGGACAGGGGGCGGCAAGAGACCCAGTACTTC
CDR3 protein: CASSTRDRGRQETQYF

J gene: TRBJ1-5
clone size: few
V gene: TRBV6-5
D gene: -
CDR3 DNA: TGTGCCAGCAGTTATACAGAAGGGGGTCAGCCCCAGCATTTT
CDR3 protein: CASSYTEGGQPQHF

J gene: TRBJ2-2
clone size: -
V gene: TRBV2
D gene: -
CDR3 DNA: TGTGCCAGCAGTGAAATTCGGTTGTCCGGGGAGCTGTTTTTT
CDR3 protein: CASSEIRLSGELFF

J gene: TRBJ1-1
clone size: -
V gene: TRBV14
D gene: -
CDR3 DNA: TGTGCCAGCAGCTTCCACCAGGGAGGTGAAGCTTTCTTT
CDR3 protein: CASSFHQGGEAFF

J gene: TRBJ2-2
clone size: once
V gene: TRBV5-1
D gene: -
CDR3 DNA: TGCGCCAGCAGCTTGGCCGCAGGCGCGAACACCGGGGAGCTGTTTTTT
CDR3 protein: CASSLAAGANTGELFF

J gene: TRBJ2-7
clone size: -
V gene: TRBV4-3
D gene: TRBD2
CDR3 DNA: TGCGCCAGCAGCCGAGGACTAGCGGGAGTGTACGAGCAGTACTTC
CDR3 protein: CASSRGLAGVYEQYF

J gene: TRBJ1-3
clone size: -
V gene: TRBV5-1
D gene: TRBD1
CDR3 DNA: TGCGCCAGCGCGGAGACAGGGTCCTCTGGAAACACCATATATTTT
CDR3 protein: CASAETGSSGNTIYF

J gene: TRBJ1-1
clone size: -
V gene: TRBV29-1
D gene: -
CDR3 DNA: TGCAGCGTTGAATTGAGGAGAATGAACACTGAAGCTTTCTTT
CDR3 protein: CSVELRRMNTEAFF

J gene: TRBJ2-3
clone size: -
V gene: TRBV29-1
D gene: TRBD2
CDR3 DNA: TGCAGCGTCGACACCGGGACTAGCGGCACAGATACGCAGTATTTT
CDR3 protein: CSVDTGTSGTDTQYF

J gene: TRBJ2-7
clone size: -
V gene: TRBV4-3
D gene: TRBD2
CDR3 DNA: TGCGCCAGCAGCCAACTAGCGGGGGGGAACGAGCAGTACTTC
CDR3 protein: CASSQLAGGNEQYF

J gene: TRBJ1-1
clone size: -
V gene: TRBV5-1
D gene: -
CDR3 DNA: TGCGCCAGCAGCACGGGCGAGGGACTCACTGAAGCTTTCTTT
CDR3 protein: CASSTGEGLTEAFF

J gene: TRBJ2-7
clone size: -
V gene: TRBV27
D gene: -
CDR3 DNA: TGTGCCAGCAGTTTTCATCGGGGGAAGTGGGAGCAGTACTTC
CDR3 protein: CASSFHRGKWEQYF

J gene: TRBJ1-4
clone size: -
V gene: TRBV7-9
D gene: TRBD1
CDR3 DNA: TGTGCCAGCAGCCGCGACAGGGTAGGGTACGATGAAAAACTGTTTTTT
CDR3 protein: CASSRDRVGYDEKLFF

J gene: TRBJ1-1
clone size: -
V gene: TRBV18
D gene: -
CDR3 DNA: TGTGCCAGCTCACTCCAGGACACTGAAGCTTTCTTT
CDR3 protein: CASSLQDTEAFF